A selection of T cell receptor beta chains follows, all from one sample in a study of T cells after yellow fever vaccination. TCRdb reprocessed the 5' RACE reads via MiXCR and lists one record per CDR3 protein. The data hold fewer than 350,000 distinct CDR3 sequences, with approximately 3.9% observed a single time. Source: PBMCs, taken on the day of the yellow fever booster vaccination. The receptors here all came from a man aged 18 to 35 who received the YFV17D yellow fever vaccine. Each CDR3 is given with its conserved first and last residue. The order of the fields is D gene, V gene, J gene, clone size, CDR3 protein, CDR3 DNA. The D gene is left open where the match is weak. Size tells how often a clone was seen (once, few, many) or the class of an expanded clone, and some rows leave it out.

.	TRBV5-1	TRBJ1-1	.	CASSSLATGPEAFF	TGCGCCAGCAGCTCCCTAGCGACGGGCCCTGAAGCTTTCTTT
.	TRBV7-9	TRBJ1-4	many	CASSSTRGVRNEKLFF	TGTGCCAGCAGCTCTACCCGGGGAGTACGAAATGAAAAACTGTTTTTT
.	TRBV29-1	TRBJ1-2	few	CSATGGGYTF	TGCAGCGCCACGGGAGGGGGCTACACCTTC
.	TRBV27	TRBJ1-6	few	CASSQDSNSPLHF	TGTGCCAGCAGTCAGGACAGTAATTCACCCCTCCACTTT
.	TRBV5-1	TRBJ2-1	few	CASSQGGTAGDNEQFF	TGCGCCAGCAGCCAGGGGGGGACAGCGGGAGACAATGAGCAGTTCTTC
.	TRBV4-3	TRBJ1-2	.	CASSPLDRAGNYGYTF	TGCGCCAGCAGCCCCCTGGATAGGGCGGGTAACTATGGCTACACCTTC
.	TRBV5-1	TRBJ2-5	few	CASSWGVETQYF	TGCGCCAGCTCCTGGGGGGTGGAGACCCAGTACTTC
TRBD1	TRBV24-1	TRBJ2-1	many	CATSDARDSHGYNEQFF	TGTGCCACCAGTGATGCACGGGACAGTCACGGCTACAATGAGCAGTTCTTC
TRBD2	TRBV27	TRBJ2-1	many	CASSLRRGDSNEQFF	TGTGCCAGCAGTTTAAGGCGGGGGGACTCAAATGAGCAGTTCTTC
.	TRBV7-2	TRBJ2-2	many	CASSLAPSHTGELFF	TGTGCCAGCAGCTTAGCCCCCAGCCACACCGGGGAGCTGTTTTTT
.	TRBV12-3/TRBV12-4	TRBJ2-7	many	CASNWNWPSYEQYF	TGTGCCAGCAACTGGAACTGGCCTTCATACGAGCAGTACTTC
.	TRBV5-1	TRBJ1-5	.	CASSLAPDQPQHF	TGCGCCAGCAGCTTGGCCCCAGATCAGCCCCAGCATTTT
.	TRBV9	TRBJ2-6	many	CASSVEPTGANVLTF	TGTGCCAGCAGCGTAGAACCCACTGGGGCCAACGTCCTGACTTTC
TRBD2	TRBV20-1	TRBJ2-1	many	CSARDSGGVNEQFF	TGCAGTGCTAGAGATAGCGGGGGGGTGAATGAGCAGTTCTTC
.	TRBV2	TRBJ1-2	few	CASSARTNGGYTF	TGTGCCAGCAGTGCCCGAACCAATGGAGGCTACACCTTC
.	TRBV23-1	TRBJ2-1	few	CASSREGGPYNEQFF	TGCGCCAGCAGTCGAGAAGGGGGGCCCTACAATGAGCAGTTCTTC
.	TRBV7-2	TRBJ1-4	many	CASSFAGNEKLFF	TGTGCCAGCAGCTTCGCCGGGAATGAAAAACTGTTTTTT
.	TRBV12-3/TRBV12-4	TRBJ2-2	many	CASSLPLWPGELFF	TGTGCCAGCAGTTTACCGCTGTGGCCCGGGGAGCTGTTTTTT
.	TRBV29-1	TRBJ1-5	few	CSVGDSNQPQHF	TGCAGCGTCGGGGACAGCAATCAGCCCCAGCATTTT
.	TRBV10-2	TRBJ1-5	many	CASSDSHSNQPQHF	TGCGCCAGCAGTGACAGTCATAGCAATCAGCCCCAGCATTTT
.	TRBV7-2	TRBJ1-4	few	CASSARGGEKLFF	TGTGCCAGCAGCGCCCGGGGCGGTGAAAAACTGTTTTTT
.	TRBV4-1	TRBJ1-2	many	CASSQQGYGYTF	TGCGCCAGCAGCCAGCAAGGCTATGGCTACACCTTC
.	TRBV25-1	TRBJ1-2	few	CASSEDAYGYTF	TGTGCCAGCAGTGAAGATGCCTATGGCTACACCTTC
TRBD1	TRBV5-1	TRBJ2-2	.	CASVPGQVDTGELFF	TGCGCCAGCGTTCCGGGACAGGTAGACACCGGGGAGCTGTTTTTT
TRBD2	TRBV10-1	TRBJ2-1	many	CASSEEGAGSYRDEQFF	TGCGCCAGCAGTGAAGAGGGAGCGGGGTCCTACCGCGATGAGCAGTTCTTC
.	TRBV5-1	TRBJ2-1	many	CASSPGGGSYNEQFF	TGTGCCAGCAGCCCAGGAGGGGGGTCCTACAATGAGCAGTTCTTC
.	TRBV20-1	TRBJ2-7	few	CSARGFSGYEQYF	TGCAGTGCTAGAGGGTTTAGCGGCTACGAGCAGTACTTC
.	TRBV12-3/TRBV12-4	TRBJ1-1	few	CASGVQAMNTEAFF	TGTGCCAGCGGCGTGCAGGCCATGAACACTGAAGCTTTCTTT
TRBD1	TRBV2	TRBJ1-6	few	CASSGTGANSPLHF	TGTGCCAGCAGTGGGACAGGGGCGAATTCACCCCTCCACTTT
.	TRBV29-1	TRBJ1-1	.	CSVRAQGGSDLVTEAFF	TGCAGCGTTCGAGCTCAGGGAGGGAGTGATCTGGTCACTGAAGCTTTCTTT
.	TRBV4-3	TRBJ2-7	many	CASSQASGWSYEQYF	TGCGCCAGCAGCCAGGCCAGCGGTTGGTCCTACGAGCAGTACTTC
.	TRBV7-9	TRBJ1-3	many	CAIGGVSGNTIYF	TGTGCCATCGGGGGGGTCTCTGGAAACACCATATATTTT
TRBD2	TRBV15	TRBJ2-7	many	CATSRASGGAPEQYF	TGTGCCACCAGCAGAGCTAGCGGGGGGGCCCCCGAGCAGTACTTC
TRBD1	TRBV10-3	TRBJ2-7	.	CAISRGQGDEQYF	TGTGCCATCAGCCGCGGACAGGGTGACGAGCAGTACTTC
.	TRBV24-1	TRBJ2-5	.	CAAPSLRSQETQYF	TGTGCCGCCCCCAGCCTGAGGTCGCAAGAGACCCAGTACTTC
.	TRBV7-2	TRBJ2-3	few	CATTRSGAHTTDTQYF	TGTGCCACCACTAGGTCGGGGGCGCATACGACAGATACGCAGTATTTT
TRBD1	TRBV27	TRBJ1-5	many	CASIRDRVSDQPQHF	TGTGCCAGCATCCGTGACAGGGTCTCGGATCAGCCCCAGCATTTT
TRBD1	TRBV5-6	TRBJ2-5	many	CASSGLTGGETQYF	TGTGCCAGCAGCGGACTAACAGGGGGAGAGACCCAGTACTTC
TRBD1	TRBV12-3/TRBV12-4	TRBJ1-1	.	CASSLDRGSTEAFF	TGTGCCAGCAGTTTAGACAGGGGGAGCACTGAAGCTTTCTTT
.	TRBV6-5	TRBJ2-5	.	CASSYLGGQETQYF	TGTGCCAGCAGTTACTTGGGGGGCCAAGAGACCCAGTACTTC
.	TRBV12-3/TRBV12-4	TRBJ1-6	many	CASSLIFGSSYNSPLHF	TGTGCCAGCAGTTTAATTTTCGGGAGCTCCTATAATTCACCCCTCCACTTT